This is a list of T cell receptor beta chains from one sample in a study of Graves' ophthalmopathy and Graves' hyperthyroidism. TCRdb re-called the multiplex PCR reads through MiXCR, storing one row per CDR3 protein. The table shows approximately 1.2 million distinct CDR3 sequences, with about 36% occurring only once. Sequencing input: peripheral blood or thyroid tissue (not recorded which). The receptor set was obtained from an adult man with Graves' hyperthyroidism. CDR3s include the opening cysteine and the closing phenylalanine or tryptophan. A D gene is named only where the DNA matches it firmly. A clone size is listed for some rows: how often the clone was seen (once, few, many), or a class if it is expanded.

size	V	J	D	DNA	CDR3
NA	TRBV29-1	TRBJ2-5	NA	TGCAGCGTTGAAGGAGCGGGTCCACACTTC	CSVEGAGPHF
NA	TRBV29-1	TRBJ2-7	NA	TGCAGCGTTGAAGCCGGGAGCACAGATACGCAGTACTTC	CSVEAGSTDTQYF
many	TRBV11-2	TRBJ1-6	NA	TGTGCCAGCAGCTTGCTGTCCTATAATTCACCCCTCCACTTT	CASSLLSYNSPLHF
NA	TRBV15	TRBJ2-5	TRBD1	TGTGCCACCAGCAGAGGCACAACAGGGGGCCAGTACTTC	CATSRGTTGGQYF
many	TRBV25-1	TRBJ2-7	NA	TGTGCCAGCAGTGCGATCTCCTACGAGCAGTACTTC	CASSAISYEQYF
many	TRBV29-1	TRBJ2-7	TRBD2	TGCAGCGTCGGGACTAGCGGGATTGCCGAGCAGTACTTC	CSVGTSGIAEQYF
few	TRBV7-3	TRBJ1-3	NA	TGTGCCAGCAGCGTCATCGGGAGCGGTCACACCATATATTTT	CASSVIGSGHTIYF
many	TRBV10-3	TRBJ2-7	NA	TGTGCCATCAGTTCCGCAGATAGGGGGGCCTACGAGCAGTACTTC	CAISSADRGAYEQYF
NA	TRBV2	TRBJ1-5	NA	TGTGCCAGCAGTCGAGGTAAGGCTTGGACTCAGCCCCAGCATTTT	CASSRGKAWTQPQHF
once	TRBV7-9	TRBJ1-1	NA	TGTGCCAGCAGTCCTCTCCGTGAAGCTTTCTTT	CASSPLREAFF
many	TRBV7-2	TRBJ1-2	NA	TGTGCCAGCAGCTTCCCATCGGGTTATGGCTACACCTTC	CASSFPSGYGYTF
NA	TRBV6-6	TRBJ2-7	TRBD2	TGTGCCAGCATTGGGACTACCTACGAGCAGTACTTC	CASIGTTYEQYF
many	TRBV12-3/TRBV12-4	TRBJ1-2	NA	TGTGCCAGCAGTCATCCGGGGGAAGACCGAGGCTACACCTTC	CASSHPGEDRGYTF
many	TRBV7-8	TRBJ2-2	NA	TGTGCCAGCAGCTTAGACGGGACACCAGTGAACACCGGGGAGCTGTTTTTT	CASSLDGTPVNTGELFF
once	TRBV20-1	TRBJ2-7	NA	TGCAGTGCTCGGAGCTTCAAAAGGGACGAGCAGTACTTC	CSARSFKRDEQYF
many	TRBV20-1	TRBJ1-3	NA	TGCAGTGCACCGGTCCCGGGACCCCCGGGGGACACCATATATTTT	CSAPVPGPPGDTIYF
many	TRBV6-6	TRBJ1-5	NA	TGTGCCAGCAGTTACGCAACAGGGTGGGGCCAGCCCCAGCATTTT	CASSYATGWGQPQHF
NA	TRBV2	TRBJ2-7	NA	NA	CASSAQSNTGELFFGEGSYEQYF
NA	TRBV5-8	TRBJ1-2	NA	TGTGCCAGCAGCTCAGGGACGGACCTCTATGGCTACACCTTC	CASSSGTDLYGYTF
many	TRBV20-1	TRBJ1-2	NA	TGCAGTGCTAGAGACCCGGACAGCTATGGCTACACCTTC	CSARDPDSYGYTF
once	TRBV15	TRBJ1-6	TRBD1	TGTGCCACCAGCTCAGAGAGGGACAGGGTTGGCTCACCCCTCCACTTT	CATSSERDRVGSPLHF
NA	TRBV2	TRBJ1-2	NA	TGTGCCAGACTCTTTGGGACCGACTATGGCTACACCTTC	CARLFGTDYGYTF
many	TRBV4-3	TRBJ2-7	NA	TGCGCCAGCAGCCCGATTCTCAGGGCGTTAGGGGAGCAGTACTTC	CASSPILRALGEQYF
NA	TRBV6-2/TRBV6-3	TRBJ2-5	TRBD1	TGTGCCAGCAGGTCCGGCGCGTGGGGGGTACGCGGACAGGGAGGAGAGACCCAGTACTTC	CASRSGAWGVRGQGGETQYF
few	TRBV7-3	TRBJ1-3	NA	TGTGCCAGCAGCTTATGGCCAGAGCGGAGCCTCTCTGGAAACACCATATATTTT	CASSLWPERSLSGNTIYF
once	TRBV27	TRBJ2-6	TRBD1	TGTGCCAGCAGTTTAGGGGACAGTGCAGCCAACGTCCTGACTTTC	CASSLGDSAANVLTF
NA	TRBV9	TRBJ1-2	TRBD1	TGTGCCAGCAGCGGGGGGGGACAGGCGCTTGGCTACACCTTC	CASSGGGQALGYTF
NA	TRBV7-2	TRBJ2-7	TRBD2	TGTGCCAGCAGCATCCGGACTAGCGGACCCTACGAGCAGTACTTC	CASSIRTSGPYEQYF
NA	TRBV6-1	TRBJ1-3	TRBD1	TGTGCCAGCAGTCCTACCGGGACAGGGACACATTCTGGAAACACCATATATTTT	CASSPTGTGTHSGNTIYF
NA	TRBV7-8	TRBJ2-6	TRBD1	TGTGCCAGCAGCTTCGGGGACAGGGTCCTGACTTTC	CASSFGDRVLTF
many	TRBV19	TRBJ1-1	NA	TGTGCCAGTAGTTTATCGAATGGGAACACTGAAGCTTTCTTT	CASSLSNGNTEAFF
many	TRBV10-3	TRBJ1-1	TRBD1	TGTGCCATCAGAGTGTCAGGGGGGATGAACACTGAAGCTTTCTTT	CAIRVSGGMNTEAFF
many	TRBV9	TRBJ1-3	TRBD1	TGTGCCAGCAGCGTCCGGGACAGGGCCCCCAGCTCTGGAAACACCATATATTTT	CASSVRDRAPSSGNTIYF
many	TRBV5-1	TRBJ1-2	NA	TGCGCCAGCAGCACCGCCACAGCTCCCTATGGCTACACCTTC	CASSTATAPYGYTF
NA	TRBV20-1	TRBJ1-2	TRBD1	TGCAGTGCTAGAGCTTTGGGACAGAACTATGGCTACACCTTC	CSARALGQNYGYTF
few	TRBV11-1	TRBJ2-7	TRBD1	TGTGCCAGCAGCGCGTCCCGGGACAGGGGGACGTTCTCCTACGAGCAGTACTTC	CASSASRDRGTFSYEQYF
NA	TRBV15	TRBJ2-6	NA	TGTGCCACCAGCCCACGAGCAGGCTCTGGGGCCAACGTCCTGACTTTC	CATSPRAGSGANVLTF
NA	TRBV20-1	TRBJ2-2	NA	TGCAGTGCCGAACCAGGAGGTATCGGGGAGCTGTTTTTT	CSAEPGGIGELFF
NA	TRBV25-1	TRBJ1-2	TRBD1	TGTGCCAGCAGTTCCTTGGACAGGGGGTATGGCTACACCTTC	CASSSLDRGYGYTF
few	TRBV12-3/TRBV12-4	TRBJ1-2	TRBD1	TGTGCCAGCAGAGTGACAGGGAACTATGGCTACACCTTC	CASRVTGNYGYTF
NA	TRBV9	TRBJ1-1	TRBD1	TGTGCCAGCAGCCCGGGACAGGTTACTCAAGCTTTCTTT	CASSPGQVTQAFF
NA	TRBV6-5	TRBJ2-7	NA	TGTGCCAGCAGTTCCGCTGAGGGGGAAGACTACGAGCAGTACTTC	CASSSAEGEDYEQYF
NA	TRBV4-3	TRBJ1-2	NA	TGCGCCAGCAGCCAAGCAGAACAGGGATTCCATGGCTACACCTTC	CASSQAEQGFHGYTF
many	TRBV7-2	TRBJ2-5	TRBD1	TGTGCCAGCAGGCAGACAGGGGATGAGACCCAGTACTTC	CASRQTGDETQYF
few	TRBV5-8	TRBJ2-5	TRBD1	TGTGCCAGCAGCAGGCCGGGACAGGGGACAATGGAGACCCAGTACTTC	CASSRPGQGTMETQYF
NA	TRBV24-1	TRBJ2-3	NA	TGTGCCACCAGTGAACCCTGGGCAGATACGCAGTATTTT	CATSEPWADTQYF
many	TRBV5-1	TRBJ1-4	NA	TGCGCCAGCAGCTACCGGGAACGTCTTAATGAAAAACTGTTTTTT	CASSYRERLNEKLFF
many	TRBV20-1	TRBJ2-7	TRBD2	TGCAGTGCTCTGGGGACTAGCGGGGTCTACGAGCAGTACTTC	CSALGTSGVYEQYF
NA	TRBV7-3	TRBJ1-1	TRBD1	TGTGCCAGCAGCCCGGGACAGGGGGACTCAGCTTTCTTT	CASSPGQGDSAFF
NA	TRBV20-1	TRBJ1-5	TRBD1	TGCAGTGCTAGAGACACCGCAGGGGGCTGGAATCAGCCCCAGCATTTT	CSARDTAGGWNQPQHF
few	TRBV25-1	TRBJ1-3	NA	TGTGCCAGCAGTGACCAAAAACCCGGGGCACCTGGAAACACCATATATTTT	CASSDQKPGAPGNTIYF
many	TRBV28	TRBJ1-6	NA	TGTGCCAGCAGTCCCCCGATCCCGGCGGGGAATTCACCCCTCCACTTT	CASSPPIPAGNSPLHF
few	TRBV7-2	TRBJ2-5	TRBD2	TGTGCCAGCAGCCATAGCGGGGGGATAGAGACCCAGTACTTC	CASSHSGGIETQYF
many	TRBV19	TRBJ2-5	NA	TGTGCCAGTAGTATGGGTGTGGAGACCCAGTACTTC	CASSMGVETQYF